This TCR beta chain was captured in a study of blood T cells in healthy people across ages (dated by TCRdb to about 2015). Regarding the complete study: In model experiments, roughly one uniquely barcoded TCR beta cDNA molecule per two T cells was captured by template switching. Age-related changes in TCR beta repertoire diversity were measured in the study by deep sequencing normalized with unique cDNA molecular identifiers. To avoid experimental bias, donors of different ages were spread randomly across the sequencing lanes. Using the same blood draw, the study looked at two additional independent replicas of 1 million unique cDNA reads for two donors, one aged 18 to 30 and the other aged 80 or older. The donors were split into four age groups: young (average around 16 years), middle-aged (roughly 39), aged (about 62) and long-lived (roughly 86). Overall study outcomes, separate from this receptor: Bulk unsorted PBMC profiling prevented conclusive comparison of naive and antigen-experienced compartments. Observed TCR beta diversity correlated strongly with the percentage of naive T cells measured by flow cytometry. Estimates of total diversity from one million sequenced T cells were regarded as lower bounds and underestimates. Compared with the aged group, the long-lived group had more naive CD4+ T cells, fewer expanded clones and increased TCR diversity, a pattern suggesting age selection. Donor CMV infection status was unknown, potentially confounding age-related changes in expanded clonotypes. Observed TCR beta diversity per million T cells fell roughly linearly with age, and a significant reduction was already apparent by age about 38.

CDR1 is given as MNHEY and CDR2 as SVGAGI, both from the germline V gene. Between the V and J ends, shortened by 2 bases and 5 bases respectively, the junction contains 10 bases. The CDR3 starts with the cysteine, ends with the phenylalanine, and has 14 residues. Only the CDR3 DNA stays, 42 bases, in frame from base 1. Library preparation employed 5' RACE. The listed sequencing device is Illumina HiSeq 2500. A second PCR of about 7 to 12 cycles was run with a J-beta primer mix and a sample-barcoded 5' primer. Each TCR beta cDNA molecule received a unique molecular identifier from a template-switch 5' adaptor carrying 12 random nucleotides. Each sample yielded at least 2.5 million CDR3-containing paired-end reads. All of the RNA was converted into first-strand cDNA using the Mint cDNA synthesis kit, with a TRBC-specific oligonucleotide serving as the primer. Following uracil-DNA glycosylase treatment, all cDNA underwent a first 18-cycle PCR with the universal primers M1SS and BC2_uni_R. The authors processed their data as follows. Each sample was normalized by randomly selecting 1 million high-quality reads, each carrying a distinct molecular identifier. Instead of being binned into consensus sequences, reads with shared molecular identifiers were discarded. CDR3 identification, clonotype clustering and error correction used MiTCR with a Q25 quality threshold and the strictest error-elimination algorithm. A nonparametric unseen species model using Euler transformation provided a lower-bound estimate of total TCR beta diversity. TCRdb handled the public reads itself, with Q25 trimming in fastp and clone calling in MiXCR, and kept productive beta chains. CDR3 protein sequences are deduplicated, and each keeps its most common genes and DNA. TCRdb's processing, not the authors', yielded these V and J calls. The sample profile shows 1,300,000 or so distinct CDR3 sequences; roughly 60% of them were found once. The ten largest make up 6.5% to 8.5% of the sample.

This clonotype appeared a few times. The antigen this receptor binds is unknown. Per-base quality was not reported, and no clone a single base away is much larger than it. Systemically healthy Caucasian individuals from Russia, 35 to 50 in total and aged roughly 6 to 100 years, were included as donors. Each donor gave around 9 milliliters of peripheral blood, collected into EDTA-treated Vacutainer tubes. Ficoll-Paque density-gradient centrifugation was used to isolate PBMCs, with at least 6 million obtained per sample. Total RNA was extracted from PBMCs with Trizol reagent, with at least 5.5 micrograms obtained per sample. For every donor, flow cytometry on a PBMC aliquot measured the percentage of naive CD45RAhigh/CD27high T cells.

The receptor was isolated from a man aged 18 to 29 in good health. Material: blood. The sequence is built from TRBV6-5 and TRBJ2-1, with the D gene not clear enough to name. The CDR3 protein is CASSYGWGDNEQFF. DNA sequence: TGTGCCAGCAGTTACGGATGGGGTGACAATGAGCAGTTCTTC.